Here is one TCR beta chain with its context. In the original workflow: Amplification with reference gene primers provided the estimates of nucleated cell counts. Method: immunoSEQ multiplex PCR; TCRdb's copy keeps in-frame clones and lacks some. The DNA gave D and trimming, while V, J and clone size come from that table. The table includes fewer than 250,000 clones, roughly 80% detected once. This sample is drawn from a study of blood T cell repertoires in COVID-19. Study details: Specimens from acute and convalescent COVID-19 originated in the United States, Italy and Spain. PBMCs, B-cell-depleted T cells, or T cells were the source of the cDNA or gDNA that made up the material.

Germline CDR1 is MDHEN and CDR2 is SYDVKM. The CDR3 sequence is 15 residues long. The V and J ends lost 6 bases and 0 bases, in that order; junction bases with no gene match: 5. Sequencing was done on a sample of peripheral blood. The chain combines TRBV28 with TRBJ2-1; 7 nucleotides align to TRBD2. This clonotype originated in a woman between 35 and 50 years old with active or convalescent COVID-19. CDR3 sequence: CASSPAGSSYNEQFF. The CDR3 nucleotides read TGTGCCAGCAGCCCAGCGGGGAGCTCCTACAATGAGCAGTTCTTC.